The rows below give T cell receptor beta chains drawn from one sample of a study of blood T cell repertoires in COVID-19. The repertoire was sequenced with immunoSEQ multiplex PCR; TCRdb's copy has only in-frame clones and lacks some. The sample holds approximately 220,000 clones, around four fifths seen once. Sequenced sample: peripheral blood. The origin of the receptors is a woman aged 60 to 75 who had recovered from COVID-19. The CDR3 runs from the conserved cysteine through the conserved F or W. The order of the fields is D gene, V gene, clone size, CDR3 protein. D genes are given only for firm matches. Clone size is stated in some rows and not others, as once, few, many or a class when expanded.

>TRBD2|TRBV6-5|-
CASSYSSGANTGELFF
>-|TRBV27|-
CASRPNREGPQHF
>-|TRBV5-6|-
CASSSPPGFNYGYTF
>TRBD1|TRBV2|once
CASSEYRGQNTEAFF
>-|TRBV6-1|once
CASSEPRSGSWELFF
>-|TRBV3-1/TRBV3-2|-
CASSQAGSNQPQHF
>-|TRBV6-1|-
CASSDSVTYEQYF
>-|TRBV18|-
CASSPGPGYNYGYTF
>TRBD1|TRBV2|few
CASRDRVVGELFF
>TRBD1|TRBV18|-
CASSPGQGEHTEAFF
>-|TRBV27|-
CASRHRDNLFGYTF
>TRBD1|TRBV11-1|-
CASSPTGGTEAFF
>-|TRBV19|-
CASSIGGVPLDGELFF
>-|TRBV20-1|-
CSARGNEKLFF
>TRBD1|TRBV6-2/TRBV6-3|-
CASSYSTGRSVGEAFF
>TRBD1|TRBV2|-
CASKEGTGGNNSPLHF
>-|TRBV4-1|-
CASTTTRVDTEAFF
>-|TRBV30|-
CAWSGQGHSPNTGELFF
>-|TRBV5-1|few
CASSLMGRMNTEAFF
>-|TRBV7-9|-
CASSLVEGDQETQYF
>-|TRBV6-5|-
CASSRDTMNTEAFF